This T cell receptor beta chain comes out of a study of pediatric ulcerative colitis. The CDR3 consists of 17 residues. Per germline, CDR1 WSHSY and CDR2 SAAADI. With 3 bases clipped from V and 4 bases from J, the junction kept 9 bases outside the gene matches. On this clone: Its target is unknown.

One to two pinch biopsies were taken from the rectum during colonoscopy. Each sample received Survey-level depth of up to 500,000 reads. Method: immunoSEQ multiplex PCR; TCRdb's copy keeps in-frame clones and lacks some. The table shows 30,000 to 40,000 clones, with roughly 81% occurring only once. Notes on the study in general: Rectal repertoires separated controls, mild-moderate and acute severe colitis. A couple of rectal CDR3 clonotypes occurred in all ulcerative colitis patients.

Sequenced sample: gut tissue. The receptor was derived from a boy between 10 and 17 years old with mild ulcerative colitis. The chain couples TRBV10-2 to TRBJ2-3; 11 bases fit TRBD1. The CDR3 reads CASSDLGQGAFPDTQYF. The CDR3 nucleotides are TGCGCCAGCAGTGACCTTGGACAGGGGGCCTTTCCAGATACGCAGTATTTT.